Following are 4 T cell receptor beta chains from one sample sequenced in a study of regulatory T cells in long-lasting Graves disease. Arm-PCR of CDR3 regions with iRepertoire HTBI primers generated TCR beta libraries. TCRdb redid the calling of the multiplex PCR reads with MiXCR, one entry per CDR3 protein. In the table there are 350,000 to 500,000 distinct CDR3 sequences, roughly 21% of which are singletons. Time point noted: persistent/refractory GD, antithyroid drugs over 5 years with positive TRAb. RNA from PBMCs was the source of the TCR library. The sample here was peripheral blood mononuclear cells (PBMCs), taken when the disease was refractory, from a patient treated with antithyroid drugs. Receptor source: a female donor with Graves disease.

This clonotype came up many times. The V call is TRBV7-8, the J call TRBJ1-1; 8 nucleotides match TRBD1. This CDR3 is built from 15 residues. Germline CDR1 reads SGHVS; CDR2 reads FQNEAQ. J was trimmed by 6 bases and V by 2 bases; bases with no gene match: 8. CDR3: CASSLFSRGHPEAFF. DNA of the CDR3: TGTGCCAGCAGCTTATTCAGCAGGGGGCACCCTGAAGCTTTCTTT. The full variable domain, with the rest looked up from reference TRBV7-8 and TRBJ1-1, is GAGVSQSPRYKVAKRGQDVALRCDPISGHVSLFWYQQALGQGPEFLTYFQNEAQLDKSGLPSDRFFAERPEGSVSTLKIQRTQQEDSAVYLCASSLFSRGHPEAFFGQGTRLTVV.

The table lists this clonotype with many counts. The V call is TRBV6-6, the J call TRBJ2-7; D remains ambiguous. Germline V gene data show CDR1 as MNHNY and CDR2 as SVGAGI (reference sequence). V lost 0 bases to trimming and J lost 4 bases, with 13 bases between them. The CDR3 loop spans 15 amino acids. DNA for the CDR3: TGTGCCAGCAGTTACTCGATGGGCAGTGGTTACGAGCAGTACTTC. Amino acid sequence: CASSYSMGSGYEQYF.

This clonotype has more than one count but fewer than ten. The chain carries TRBV5-1 and TRBJ2-7; no clear D gene. Germline V lookup: CDR1 SGHRS, CDR2 YFSETQ. The CDR3 length is 14 residues. Trimming took off 0 bases at V and 2 bases at J, with 9 bases between the two ends. CDR3 sequence reads: CASSLEWETYEQYF. Written as DNA, the CDR3 is TGCGCCAGCAGCTTGGAGTGGGAAACCTACGAGCAGTACTTC.

Many counts were recorded for this clonotype. The chain couples TRBV6-9 to TRBJ1-1; no clear D gene. This CDR3 region has 13 residues. The germline V gene has CDR1 MNHGY and CDR2 SVAAGI. V was shortened by 3 bases and J by 4 bases, with 9 bases between the two germline ends. The CDR3 loop is CASSYLESTEAFF. The CDR3 DNA reads TGTGCCAGCAGTTACCTCGAAAGCACTGAAGCTTTCTTT.